This TCR beta chain was identified in a study of control samples from healthy donors and cancer patients. Libraries were prepared by immunoSEQ multiplex PCR; TCRdb keeps only in-frame clonotypes and omits some of them. The sample table sets out 150,000 to 200,000 clones. This CDR3 spans 15 amino acids. V lost 5 bases, J lost 6 bases, and 17 bases lay in between. Germline lookup yields CDR1 SEHNR and CDR2 FQNEAQ (reference sequence). Sample: blood. The rearrangement joins TRBV7-9 to TRBJ2-1; TRBD1 or TRBD2 may be the D gene (5 bases each). This TCR came from a woman aged 30 to 39 in good health. As DNA, the CDR3 is TGTGCCAGCAGCCTCCGGGACGGTGGAGGCAATGAGCAGTTCTTC. Protein: CASSLRDGGGNEQFF. Complete variable domain (other parts from reference TRBV7-9 and TRBJ2-1): DTGVSQNPRHKITKRGQNVTFRCDPISEHNRLYWYRQTLGQGPEFLTYFQNEAQLEKSRLLSDRFSAERPKGSFSTLEIQRTEQGDSAMYLCASSLRDGGGNEQFFGPGTRLTVL.